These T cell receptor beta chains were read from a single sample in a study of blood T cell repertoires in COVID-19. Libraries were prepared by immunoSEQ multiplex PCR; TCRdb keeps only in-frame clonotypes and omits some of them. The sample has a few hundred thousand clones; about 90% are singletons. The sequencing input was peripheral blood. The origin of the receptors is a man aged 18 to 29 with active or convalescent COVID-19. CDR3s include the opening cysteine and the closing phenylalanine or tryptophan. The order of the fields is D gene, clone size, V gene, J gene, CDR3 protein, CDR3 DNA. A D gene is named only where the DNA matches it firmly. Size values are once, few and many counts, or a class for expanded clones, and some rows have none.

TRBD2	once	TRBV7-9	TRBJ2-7	CASSLRLAGGLDEQYF	TGTGCCAGCAGCTTGCGACTAGCGGGGGGCCTCGACGAGCAGTACTTC
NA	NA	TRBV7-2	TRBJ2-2	CASSSAPLQGGELFF	TGTGCCAGCAGCTCCGCACCTCTTCAGGGCGGGGAGCTGTTTTTT
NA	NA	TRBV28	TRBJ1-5	CASSLSGYSNQPQHF	TGTGCCAGCAGTTTATCCGGGTACAGCAATCAGCCCCAGCATTTT
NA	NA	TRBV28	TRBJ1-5	CASSAQVNQPQHF	TGTGCCAGCAGTGCACAGGTTAATCAGCCCCAGCATTTT
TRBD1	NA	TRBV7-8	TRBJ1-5	CASSLDRTGDQPQHF	TGTGCCAGCAGCTTAGATAGGACAGGGGATCAGCCCCAGCATTTT
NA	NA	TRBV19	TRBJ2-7	CASSADRTPTREQYF	TGTGCCAGTAGCGCCGACAGGACTCCTACGAGGGAGCAGTACTTC
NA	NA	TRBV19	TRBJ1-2	CASTRNYGYTF	TGTGCCAGTACCCGGAACTATGGCTACACCTTC
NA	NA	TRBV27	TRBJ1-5	CASSSSTDHQPQHF	TGTGCCAGCAGTTCCTCGACAGATCATCAGCCCCAGCATTTT
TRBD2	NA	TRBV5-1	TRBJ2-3	CASSFGTSGRQADTQYF	TGCGCCAGCAGCTTTGGGACTAGCGGGAGACAAGCAGATACGCAGTATTTT
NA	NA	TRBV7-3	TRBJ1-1	CASSPQGGDSEAFF	TGTGCCAGCAGCCCCCAGGGAGGAGATAGTGAAGCTTTCTTT
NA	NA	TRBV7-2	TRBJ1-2	CASSPSALYGYTF	TGTGCCAGCAGCCCCAGCGCTCTCTATGGCTACACCTTC
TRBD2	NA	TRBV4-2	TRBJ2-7	CASSLWGGTSDEQYF	TGTGCCAGCAGCCTTTGGGGGGGGACCTCGGACGAGCAGTACTTC
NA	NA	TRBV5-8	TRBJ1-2	CASRPGSFYGYTF	TGTGCCAGCAGGCCGGGATCCTTCTATGGCTACACCTTC
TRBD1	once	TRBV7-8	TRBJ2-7	CASSLGGQYEQYF	TGTGCCAGCAGCTTAGGGGGACAGTACGAGCAGTACTTC
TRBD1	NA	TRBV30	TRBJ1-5	CAWRLTGGGQPQHF	TGTGCCTGGAGATTGACAGGGGGGGGTCAGCCCCAGCATTTT
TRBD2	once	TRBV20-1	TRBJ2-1	CSASVAGYNEQFF	TGCAGTGCTAGTGTAGCGGGATACAATGAGCAGTTCTTC
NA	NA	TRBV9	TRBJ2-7	CASSVDEGRSYEQYF	TGTGCCAGCAGCGTAGACGAGGGCAGGTCCTACGAGCAGTACTTC
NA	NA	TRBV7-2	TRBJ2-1	CASRPRPMGSYNEQFF	TGTGCCAGCAGGCCCAGGCCCATGGGCTCCTACAATGAGCAGTTCTTC
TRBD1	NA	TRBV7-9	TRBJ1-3	CASSLADRGHISGNTIYF	TGTGCCAGCAGCTTAGCGGACAGGGGGCATATCTCTGGAAACACCATATATTTT
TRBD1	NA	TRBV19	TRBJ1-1	CASSQTGIRATFF	TGTGCCAGTAGCCAGACAGGGATAAGGGCGACTTTCTTT
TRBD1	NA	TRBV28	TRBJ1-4	CASRVPGQGGKLFF	TGTGCCAGCAGAGTCCCGGGACAGGGGGGAAAACTGTTTTTT
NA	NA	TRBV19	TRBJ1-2	CASSASYGYTF	TGTGCCAGTAGTGCGAGCTATGGCTACACCTTC
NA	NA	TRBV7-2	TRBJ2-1	CASSTRAANYNEQFF	TGTGCCAGCAGCACGCGGGCTGCAAACTACAATGAGCAGTTCTTC
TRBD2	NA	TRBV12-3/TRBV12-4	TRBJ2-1	CASSLLAGEGPFF	TGTGCCAGCAGTTTACTAGCGGGGGAGGGCCCGTTCTTC
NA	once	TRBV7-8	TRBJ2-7	CASSLAGNSYEQYF	TGTGCCAGCAGCTTAGCGGGCAACTCCTACGAGCAGTACTTC
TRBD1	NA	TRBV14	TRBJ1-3	CASSLGTGLYTIYF	TGTGCCAGCAGCCTGGGGACAGGCCTATACACCATATATTTT
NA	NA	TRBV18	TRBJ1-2	CASSLPGAAYYGYTF	TGTGCCAGCTCACTGCCTGGAGCCGCGTACTATGGCTACACCTTC
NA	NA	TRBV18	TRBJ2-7	CASSPIPLAGVPYEQYF	TGTGCCAGCTCACCAATCCCTCTGGCAGGGGTTCCCTACGAGCAGTACTTC
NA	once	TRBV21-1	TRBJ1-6	CASSKGQEFCNSPLHF	TGTGCCAGCAGCAAGGGACAGGAGTTCTGTAATTCACCCCTCCACTTT
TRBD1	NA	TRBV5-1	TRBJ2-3	CASSLGGRGRTDTQYF	TGCGCCAGCAGCTTGGGAGGCAGGGGGCGCACAGATACGCAGTATTTT
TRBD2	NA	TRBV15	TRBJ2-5	CATSRDWVAGGKETQYF	TGTGCCACCAGCAGAGATTGGGTAGCGGGGGGGAAAGAGACCCAGTACTTC